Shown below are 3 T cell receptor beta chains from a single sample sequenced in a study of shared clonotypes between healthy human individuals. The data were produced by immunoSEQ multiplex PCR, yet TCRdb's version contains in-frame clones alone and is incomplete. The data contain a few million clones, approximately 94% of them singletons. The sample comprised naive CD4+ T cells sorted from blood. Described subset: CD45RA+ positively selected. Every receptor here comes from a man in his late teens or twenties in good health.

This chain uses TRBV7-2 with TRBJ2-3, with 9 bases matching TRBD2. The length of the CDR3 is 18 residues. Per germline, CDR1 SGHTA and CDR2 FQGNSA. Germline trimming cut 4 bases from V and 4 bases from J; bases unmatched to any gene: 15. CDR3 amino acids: CASSSRLNSGSGADTQYF. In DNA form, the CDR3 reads TGTGCCAGCAGCTCCCGGTTAAATAGCGGGAGCGGGGCAGATACGCAGTATTTT.

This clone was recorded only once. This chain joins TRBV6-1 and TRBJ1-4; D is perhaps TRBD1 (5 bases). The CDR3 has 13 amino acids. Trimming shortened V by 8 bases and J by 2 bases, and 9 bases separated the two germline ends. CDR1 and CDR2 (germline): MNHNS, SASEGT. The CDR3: CASAWGTNEKLFF. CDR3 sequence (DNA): TGTGCCAGCGCGTGGGGGACTAATGAAAAACTGTTTTTT.

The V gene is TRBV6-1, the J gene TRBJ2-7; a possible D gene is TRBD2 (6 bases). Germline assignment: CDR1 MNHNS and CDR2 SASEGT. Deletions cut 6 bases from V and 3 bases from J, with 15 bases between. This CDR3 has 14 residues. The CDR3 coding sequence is TGTGCCAGCAGGCCGGGACTCCAACTCTACGAGCAGTACTTC. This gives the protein CASRPGLQLYEQYF.